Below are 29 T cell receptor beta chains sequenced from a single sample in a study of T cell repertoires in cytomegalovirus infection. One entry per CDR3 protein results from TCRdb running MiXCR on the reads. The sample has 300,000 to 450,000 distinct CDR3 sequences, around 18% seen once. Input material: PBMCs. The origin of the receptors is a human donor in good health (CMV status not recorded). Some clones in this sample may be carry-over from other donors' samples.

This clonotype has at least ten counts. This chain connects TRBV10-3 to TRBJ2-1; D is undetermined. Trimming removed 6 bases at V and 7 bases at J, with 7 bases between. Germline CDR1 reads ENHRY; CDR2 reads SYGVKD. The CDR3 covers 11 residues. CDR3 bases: TGTGCCATCAGGGATTTGAATGAGCAGTTCTTC. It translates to CAIRDLNEQFF.

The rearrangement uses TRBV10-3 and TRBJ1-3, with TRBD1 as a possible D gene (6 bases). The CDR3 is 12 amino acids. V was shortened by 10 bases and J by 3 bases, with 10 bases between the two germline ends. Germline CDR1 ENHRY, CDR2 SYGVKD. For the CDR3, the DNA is TGTGCCACCGAGGGGGGTGGAAACACCATATATTTT. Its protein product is CATEGGGNTIYF.

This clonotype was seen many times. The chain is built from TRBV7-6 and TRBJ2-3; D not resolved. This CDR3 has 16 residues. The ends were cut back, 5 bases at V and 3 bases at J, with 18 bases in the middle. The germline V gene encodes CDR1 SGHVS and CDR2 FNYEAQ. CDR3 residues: CASSPLIAGRTDTQYF. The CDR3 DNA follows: TGTGCCAGCAGCCCTCTGATCGCCGGCAGGACAGATACGCAGTATTTT.

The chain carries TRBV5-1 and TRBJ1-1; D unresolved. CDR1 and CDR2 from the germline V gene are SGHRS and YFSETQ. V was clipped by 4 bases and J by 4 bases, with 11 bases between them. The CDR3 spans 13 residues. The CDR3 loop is CASSRESGTEAFF. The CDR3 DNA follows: TGCGCCAGCAGCAGAGAGTCGGGCACTGAAGCTTTCTTT. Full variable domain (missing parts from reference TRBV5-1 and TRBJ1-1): KAGVTQTPRYLIKTRGQQVTLSCSPISGHRSVSWYQQTPGQGLQFLFEYFSETQRNKGNFPGRFSGRQFSNSRSEMNVSTLELGDSALYLCASSRESGTEAFFGQGTRLTVV.

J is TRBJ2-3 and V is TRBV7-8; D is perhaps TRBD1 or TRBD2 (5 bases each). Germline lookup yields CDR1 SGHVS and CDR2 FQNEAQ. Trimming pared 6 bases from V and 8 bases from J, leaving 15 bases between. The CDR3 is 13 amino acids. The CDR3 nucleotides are TGTGCCAGCAGAGCCACTAGGGGTGGTACGCAGTATTTT. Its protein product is CASRATRGGTQYF.

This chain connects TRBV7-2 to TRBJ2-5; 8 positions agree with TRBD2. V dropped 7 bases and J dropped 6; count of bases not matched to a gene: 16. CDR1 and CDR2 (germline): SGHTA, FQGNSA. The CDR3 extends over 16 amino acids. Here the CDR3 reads CASIPPGGGRVKTQYF. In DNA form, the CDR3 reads TGTGCCAGCATCCCCCCGGGGGGGGGGCGCGTGAAGACCCAGTACTTC.

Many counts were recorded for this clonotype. DNA for the CDR3: TGTGCCAGCAGCGTGGGACTGGACGCCTACAATGAGCAGTTCTTC. Its translation is CASSVGLDAYNEQFF. The chain employs TRBV7-9 and TRBJ2-1; D may be TRBD2 (6 bases). With 5 bases removed from V and 2 bases from J, the gap between germline ends came to 13 bases. Per the germline V gene, CDR1 is SEHNR and CDR2 is FQNEAQ (reference sequence). This CDR3 comprises 15 residues.

CDR3 DNA: TGTGCCAGCCGACCCTTTGCAGCCCGGGAGCCCCAGCATTTT. Translating it yields CASRPFAAREPQHF. The chain recombines TRBV27 with TRBJ1-5; D gene uncertain. The CDR3 runs 14 residues. CDR1 and CDR2 from the germline V gene are MNHEY and SMNVEV (reference sequence). Trimming took off 8 bases at V and 8 bases at J, with 19 bases between the two ends.

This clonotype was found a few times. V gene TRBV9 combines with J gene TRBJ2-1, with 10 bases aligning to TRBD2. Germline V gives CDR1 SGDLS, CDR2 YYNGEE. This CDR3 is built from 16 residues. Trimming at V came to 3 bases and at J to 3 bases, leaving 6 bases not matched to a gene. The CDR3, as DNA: TGTGCCAGCAGCGCTAGCGGGAGAGGTGACTACAATGAGCAGTTCTTC. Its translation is CASSASGRGDYNEQFF.

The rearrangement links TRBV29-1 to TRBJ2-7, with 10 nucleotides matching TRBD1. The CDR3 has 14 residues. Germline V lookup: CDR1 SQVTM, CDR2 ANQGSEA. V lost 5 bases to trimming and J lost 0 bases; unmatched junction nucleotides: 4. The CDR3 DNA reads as TGCAGCGTTTCCGGGACAGGGGACTCCTACGAGCAGTACTTC. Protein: CSVSGTGDSYEQYF.

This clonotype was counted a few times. The CDR3 DNA reads TGCAGTGCCGGCTCGGGACAGGGTTACGGCTACACCTTC. Its protein is CSAGSGQGYGYTF. The chain is built from TRBV20-1 and TRBJ1-2, with 9 bases matching TRBD1. J lost 8 bases, V lost 6 bases, and 10 bases had no gene match. This CDR3 is 13 amino acids long. The germline CDR1 and CDR2 sequences are DFQATT and SNEGSKA (reference sequence).

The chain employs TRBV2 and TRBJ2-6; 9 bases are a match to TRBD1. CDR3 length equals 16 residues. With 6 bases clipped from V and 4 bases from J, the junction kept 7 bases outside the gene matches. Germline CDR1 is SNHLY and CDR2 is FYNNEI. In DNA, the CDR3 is TGTGCCAGCAGAAGCGGGACAGGGACCGGGGCCAACGTCCTGACTTTC. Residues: CASRSGTGTGANVLTF.

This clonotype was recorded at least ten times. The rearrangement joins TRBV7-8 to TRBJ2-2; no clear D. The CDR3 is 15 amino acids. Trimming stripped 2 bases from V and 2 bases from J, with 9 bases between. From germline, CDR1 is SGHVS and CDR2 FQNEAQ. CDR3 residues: CASSLSGSNTGELFF. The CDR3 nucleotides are TGTGCCAGCAGCTTATCTGGCTCAAACACCGGGGAGCTGTTTTTT.

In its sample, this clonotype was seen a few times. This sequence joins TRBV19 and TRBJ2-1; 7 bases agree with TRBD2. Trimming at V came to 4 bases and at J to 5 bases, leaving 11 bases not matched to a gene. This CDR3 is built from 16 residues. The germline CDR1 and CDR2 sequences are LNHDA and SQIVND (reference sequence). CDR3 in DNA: TGTGCCAGTAGTAGACCCGGGCTAGCGGAGAACAATGAGCAGTTCTTC. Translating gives CASSRPGLAENNEQFF. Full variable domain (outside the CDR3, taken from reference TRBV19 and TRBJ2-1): DGGITQSPKYLFRKEGQNVTLSCEQNLNHDAMYWYRQDPGQGLRLIYYSQIVNDFQKGDIAEGYSVSREKKESFPLTVTSAQKNPTAFYLCASSRPGLAENNEQFFGPGTRLTVL.

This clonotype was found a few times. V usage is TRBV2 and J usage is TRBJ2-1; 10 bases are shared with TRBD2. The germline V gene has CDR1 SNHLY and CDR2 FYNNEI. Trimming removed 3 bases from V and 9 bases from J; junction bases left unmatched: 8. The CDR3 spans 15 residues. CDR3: CASSDRLAGAGEQFF. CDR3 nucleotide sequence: TGTGCCAGCAGTGATCGGCTAGCGGGGGCCGGTGAGCAGTTCTTC.

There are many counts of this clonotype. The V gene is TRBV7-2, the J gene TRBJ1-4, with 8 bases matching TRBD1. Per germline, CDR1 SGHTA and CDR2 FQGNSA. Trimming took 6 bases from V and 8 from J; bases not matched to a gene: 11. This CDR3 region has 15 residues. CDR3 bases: TGTGCCAGCAGACCAGGGGGCGCCGGGTACGAAAAACTGTTTTTT. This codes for CASRPGGAGYEKLFF.

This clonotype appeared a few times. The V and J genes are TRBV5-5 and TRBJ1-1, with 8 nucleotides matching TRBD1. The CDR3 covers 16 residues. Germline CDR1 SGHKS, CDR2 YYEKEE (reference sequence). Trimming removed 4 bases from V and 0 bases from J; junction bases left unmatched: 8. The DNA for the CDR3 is TGTGCCAGCAGCCCACGGACAGGGCGGATGAACACTGAAGCTTTCTTT. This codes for CASSPRTGRMNTEAFF.

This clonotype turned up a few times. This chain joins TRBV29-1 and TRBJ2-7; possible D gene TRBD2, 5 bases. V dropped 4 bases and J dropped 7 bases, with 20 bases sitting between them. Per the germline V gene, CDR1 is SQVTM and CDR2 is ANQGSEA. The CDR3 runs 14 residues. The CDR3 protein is CSVGLGSLRREQYF. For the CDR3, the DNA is TGCAGCGTTGGATTGGGGTCCCTCAGGAGGGAGCAGTACTTC.

CDR3 loop: CASSERRTGENSPLHF. Here the CDR3 DNA reads TGTGCCAGCAGTGAACGGAGGACAGGGGAGAATTCACCCCTCCACTTT. The J gene is TRBJ1-6, the V gene TRBV2; 9 bases match TRBD1. The CDR3 has 16 residues. Germline loops: CDR1 SNHLY, CDR2 FYNNEI. V dropped 2 bases and J dropped 7; count of bases not matched to a gene: 6.

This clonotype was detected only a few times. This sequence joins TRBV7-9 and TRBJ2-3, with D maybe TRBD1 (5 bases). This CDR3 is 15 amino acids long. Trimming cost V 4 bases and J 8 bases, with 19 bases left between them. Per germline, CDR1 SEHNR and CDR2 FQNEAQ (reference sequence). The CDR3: CASSSLGQGFGTQYF. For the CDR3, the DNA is TGTGCCAGCAGCTCCCTCGGGCAGGGCTTCGGTACGCAGTATTTT. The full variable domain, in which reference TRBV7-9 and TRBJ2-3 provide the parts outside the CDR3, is DTGVSQNPRHKITKRGQNVTFRCDPISEHNRLYWYRQTLGQGPEFLTYFQNEAQLEKSRLLSDRFSAERPKGSFSTLEIQRTEQGDSAMYLCASSSLGQGFGTQYFGPGTRLTVL.

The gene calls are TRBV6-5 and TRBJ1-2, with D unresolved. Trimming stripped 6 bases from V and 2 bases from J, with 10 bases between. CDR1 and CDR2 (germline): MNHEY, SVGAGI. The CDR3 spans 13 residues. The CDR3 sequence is CASSMTVNYGYTF. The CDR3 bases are TGTGCCAGCAGCATGACGGTAAACTATGGCTACACCTTC.

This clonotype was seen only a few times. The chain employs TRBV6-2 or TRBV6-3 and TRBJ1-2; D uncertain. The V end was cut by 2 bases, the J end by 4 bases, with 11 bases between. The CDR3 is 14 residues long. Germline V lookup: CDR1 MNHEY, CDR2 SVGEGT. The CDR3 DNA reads TGTGCCAGCAGTTACGCGGCGGTCCCCTATGGCTACACCTTC. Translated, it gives CASSYAAVPYGYTF.

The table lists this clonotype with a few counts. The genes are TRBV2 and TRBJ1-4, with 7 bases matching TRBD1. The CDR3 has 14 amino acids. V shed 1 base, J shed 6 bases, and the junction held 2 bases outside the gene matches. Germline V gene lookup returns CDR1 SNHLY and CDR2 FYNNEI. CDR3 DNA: TGTGCCAGCAGTGAAGAAGGGACAGATGAAAAACTGTTTTTT. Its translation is CASSEEGTDEKLFF.

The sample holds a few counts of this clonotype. In nucleotides, the CDR3 is TGTGCCAGCAGCCAGGGGGGGGCTAGCGCCTACAATGAGCAGTTCTTC. Its translation is CASSQGGASAYNEQFF. The gene calls are TRBV12-3 or TRBV12-4 and TRBJ2-1, with D possibly called TRBD1 or TRBD2 (7 bases each). CDR3 length: 16 amino acids. Trimming took 6 bases from V and 2 from J, leaving 17 bases between them.

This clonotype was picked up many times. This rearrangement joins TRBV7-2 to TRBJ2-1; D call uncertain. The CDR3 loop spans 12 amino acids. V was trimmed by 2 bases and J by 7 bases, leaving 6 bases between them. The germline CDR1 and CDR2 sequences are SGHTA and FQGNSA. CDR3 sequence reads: CASSLLVNEQFF. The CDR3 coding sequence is TGTGCCAGCAGCTTACTGGTGAATGAGCAGTTCTTC.

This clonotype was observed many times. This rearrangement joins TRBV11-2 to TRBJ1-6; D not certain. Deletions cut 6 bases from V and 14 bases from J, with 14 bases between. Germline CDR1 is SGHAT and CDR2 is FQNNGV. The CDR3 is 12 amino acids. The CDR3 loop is CASRPALRALHF. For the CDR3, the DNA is TGTGCCAGCAGACCGGCACTTCGGGCCCTCCACTTT.

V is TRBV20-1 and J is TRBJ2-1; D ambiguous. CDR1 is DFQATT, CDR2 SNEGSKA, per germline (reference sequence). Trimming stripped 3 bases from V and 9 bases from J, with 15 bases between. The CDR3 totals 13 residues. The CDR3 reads CSASPQQWSEQFF. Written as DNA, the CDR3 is TGCAGTGCTAGTCCCCAACAGTGGAGTGAGCAGTTCTTC.

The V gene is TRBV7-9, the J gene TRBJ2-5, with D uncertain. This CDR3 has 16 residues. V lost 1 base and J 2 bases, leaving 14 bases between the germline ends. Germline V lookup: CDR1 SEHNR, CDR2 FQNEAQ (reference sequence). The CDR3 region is CASSLGGDAQQETQYF. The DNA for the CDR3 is TGTGCCAGCAGCTTAGGTGGTGACGCACAGCAAGAGACCCAGTACTTC.

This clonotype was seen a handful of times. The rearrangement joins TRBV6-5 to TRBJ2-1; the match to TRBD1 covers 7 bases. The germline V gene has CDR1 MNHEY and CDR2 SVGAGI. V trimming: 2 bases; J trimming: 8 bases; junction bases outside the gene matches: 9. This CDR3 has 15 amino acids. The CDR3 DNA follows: TGTGCCAGCAGTTACGACCGTTCGAGGGGGCATGAGCAGTTCTTC. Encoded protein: CASSYDRSRGHEQFF.